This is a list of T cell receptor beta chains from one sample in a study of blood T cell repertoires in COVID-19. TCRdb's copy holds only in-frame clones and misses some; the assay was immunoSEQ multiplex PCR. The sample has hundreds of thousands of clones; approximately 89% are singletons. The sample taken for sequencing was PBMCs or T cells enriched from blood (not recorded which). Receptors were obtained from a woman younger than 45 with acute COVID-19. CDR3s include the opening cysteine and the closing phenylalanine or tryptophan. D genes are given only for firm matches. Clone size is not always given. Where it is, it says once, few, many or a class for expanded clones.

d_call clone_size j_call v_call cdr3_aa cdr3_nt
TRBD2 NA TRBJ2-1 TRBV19 CASSIATSGGRGNEQFF TGTGCCAGTAGTATCGCGACTAGCGGGGGCCGGGGGAATGAGCAGTTCTTC
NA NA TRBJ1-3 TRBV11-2 CASSLVFGRGTGNTIYF TGTGCCAGCAGCTTAGTTTTCGGCAGGGGAACAGGAAACACCATATATTTT
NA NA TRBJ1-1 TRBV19 CASSQGLNTEAFF TGTGCCAGTAGTCAGGGGTTGAACACTGAAGCTTTCTTT
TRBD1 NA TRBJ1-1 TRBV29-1 CSVGDRGTEAFF TGCAGCGTGGGGGACAGGGGCACTGAAGCTTTCTTT
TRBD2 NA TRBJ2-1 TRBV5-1 CASSRSGEGYNEQFF TGCGCCAGCAGCCGTAGCGGGGAGGGCTACAATGAGCAGTTCTTC
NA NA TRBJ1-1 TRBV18 CASSGQREAFF TGTGCCAGCTCAGGACAGAGAGAAGCTTTCTTT
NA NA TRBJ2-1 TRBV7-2 CASSLLASSYNEQFF TGTGCCAGCAGCTTACTAGCGAGCTCCTACAATGAGCAGTTCTTC
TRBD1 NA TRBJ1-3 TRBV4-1 CASSHLTGVANTIYF TGCGCCAGCAGCCACCTCACAGGGGTCGCAAACACCATATATTTT
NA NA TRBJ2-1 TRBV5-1 CASSGLVSYNEQFF TGCGCCAGCAGCGGTTTAGTCTCCTACAATGAGCAGTTCTTC
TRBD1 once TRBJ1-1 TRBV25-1 CASGDRGPEAFF TGTGCCAGCGGAGACAGGGGACCTGAAGCTTTCTTT
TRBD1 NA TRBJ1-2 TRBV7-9 CASSSGQAPMVGYTF TGTGCCAGCAGCTCCGGACAGGCCCCTATGGTGGGCTACACCTTC
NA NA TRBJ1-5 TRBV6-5 CASSPNLPPNQPQHF TGTGCCAGCAGTCCTAATCTCCCTCCCAATCAGCCCCAGCATTTT
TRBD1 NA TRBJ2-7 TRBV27 CASSLAGGYEQYF TGTGCCAGCAGTTTAGCAGGGGGCTACGAGCAGTACTTC
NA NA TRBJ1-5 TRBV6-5 CASTPAGDNQPQHF TGTGCCAGCACTCCCGCCGGGGACAATCAGCCCCAGCATTTT
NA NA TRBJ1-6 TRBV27 CASSLSSNNSPLHF TGTGCCAGCAGTTTATCGAGTAATAATTCACCCCTCCACTTT
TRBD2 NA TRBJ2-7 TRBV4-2 CASSQVGTSGGPKGEQYF TGTGCCAGCAGCCAAGTTGGAACTAGCGGGGGTCCTAAGGGCGAGCAGTACTTC
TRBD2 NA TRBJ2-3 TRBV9 CASSTPLAGGTDTQYF TGTGCCAGCAGCACGCCCCTAGCGGGGGGCACAGATACGCAGTATTTT
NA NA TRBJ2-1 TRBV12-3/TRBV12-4 CASSPLVYEQFF TGTGCCAGCAGTCCACTAGTTTATGAGCAGTTCTTC
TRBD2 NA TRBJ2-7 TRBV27 CASRASGGAYEQYF TGTGCCAGCAGGGCTAGCGGGGGGGCCTACGAGCAGTACTTC
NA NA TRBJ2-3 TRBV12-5 CASGLGNRPSTDTQYF TGTGCTAGTGGTTTGGGAAACAGGCCTAGCACAGATACGCAGTATTTT
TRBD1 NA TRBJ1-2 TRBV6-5 CASTFRDREAYGYTF TGTGCCAGCACCTTCCGGGACAGGGAGGCCTATGGCTACACCTTC
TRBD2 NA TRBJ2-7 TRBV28 CASSLQGLAASYEQYF TGTGCCAGCAGTTTACAGGGACTAGCGGCCTCCTACGAGCAGTACTTC
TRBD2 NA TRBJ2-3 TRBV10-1 CASTSRPLAGGTDTQYF TGCGCCAGCACCTCACGACCACTAGCGGGGGGAACAGATACGCAGTATTTT
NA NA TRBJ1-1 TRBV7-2 CASSLAGRANTEAFF TGTGCCAGCAGCTTAGCTGGGAGAGCAAACACTGAAGCTTTCTTT
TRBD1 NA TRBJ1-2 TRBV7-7 CASSPTPGTGISGYTF TGTGCCAGCAGCCCAACACCCGGGACAGGGATTAGTGGCTACACCTTC
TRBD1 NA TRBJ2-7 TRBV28 CASSRPGQRSYEQYF TGTGCCAGCAGTCGTCCGGGACAGCGCTCCTACGAGCAGTACTTC
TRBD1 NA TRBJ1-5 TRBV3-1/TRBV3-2 CASSARDRGQPQHF TGTGCCAGCAGCGCCCGGGACAGGGGCCAGCCCCAGCATTTT
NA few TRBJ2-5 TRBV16 CATSLSGGETQYF TGTGCAACCAGCCTTTCGGGCGGGGAGACCCAGTACTTC
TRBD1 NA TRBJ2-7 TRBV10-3 CAISGQPGTGDYEQYF TGTGCCATCAGTGGTCAACCCGGGACAGGGGACTACGAGCAGTACTTC
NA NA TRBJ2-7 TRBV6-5 CATSDSSYEQYF TGTGCCACTTCGGACAGCAGCTACGAGCAGTACTTC
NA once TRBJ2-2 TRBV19 CASSTGAGELFF TGTGCCAGTAGTACAGGGGCCGGGGAGCTGTTTTTT
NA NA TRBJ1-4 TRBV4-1 CASSQGTRAAQDEKLFF TGCGCCAGCAGCCAAGGGACGCGGGCAGCCCAAGATGAAAAACTGTTTTTT
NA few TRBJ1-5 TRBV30 CAWSVRGDYQPQHF TGTGCCTGGAGTGTCCGGGGGGATTATCAGCCCCAGCATTTT
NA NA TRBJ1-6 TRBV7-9 CASRTDGKDSPLHF TGTGCCAGCAGAACGGACGGGAAGGATTCACCCCTCCACTTT
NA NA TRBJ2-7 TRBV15 CATSSNREGKGYEQYF TGTGCCACCAGCAGCAACAGGGAGGGAAAGGGCTACGAGCAGTACTTC
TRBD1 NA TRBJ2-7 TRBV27 CASRKGASYEQYF TGTGCCAGCAGAAAGGGGGCCTCCTACGAGCAGTACTTC
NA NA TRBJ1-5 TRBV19 CAGPDPQHF TGTGCCGGGCCTGACCCCCAGCATTTT
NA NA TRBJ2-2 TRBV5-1 CASLGAANTGELFF TGCGCCAGCCTTGGGGCAGCGAACACCGGGGAGCTGTTTTTT
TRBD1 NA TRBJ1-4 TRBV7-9 CASSPGGSNEKLFF TGTGCCAGCAGCCCAGGGGGGAGTAATGAAAAACTGTTTTTT
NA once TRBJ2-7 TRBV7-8 CASRRISYEQYF TGTGCCAGCAGGAGGATCTCCTACGAGCAGTACTTC
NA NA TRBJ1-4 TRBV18 CASSQQGPTNEKLFF TGTGCCAGCTCACAACAGGGACCAACTAATGAAAAACTGTTTTTT
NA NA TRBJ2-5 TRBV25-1 CASSEGATQYF TGTGCCAGCAGTGAGGGGGCGACCCAGTACTTC
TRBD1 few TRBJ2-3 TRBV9 CASSVGTGGHTDTQYF TGTGCCAGCAGCGTAGGCACAGGGGGTCACACAGATACGCAGTATTTT
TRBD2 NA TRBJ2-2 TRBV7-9 CAPAGGHNTGELFF TGTGCCCCAGCGGGGGGGCATAACACCGGGGAGCTGTTTTTT
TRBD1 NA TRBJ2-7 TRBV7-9 CASSETGASYEQYF TGTGCCAGCAGCGAGACAGGGGCCTCCTACGAGCAGTACTTC
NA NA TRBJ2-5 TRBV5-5 CASSPRSVSETQYF TGTGCCAGCAGCCCTCGGTCCGTCTCAGAGACCCAGTACTTC
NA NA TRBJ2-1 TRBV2 CASSGANREFF TGTGCCAGCAGTGGGGCGAACAGGGAGTTCTTC
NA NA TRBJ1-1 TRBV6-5 CASSYFGGVNTEAFF TGTGCCAGCAGTTACTTTGGGGGGGTGAACACTGAAGCTTTCTTT
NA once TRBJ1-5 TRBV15 CATKPEGNQPQHF TGTGCCACCAAGCCGGAGGGCAATCAGCCCCAGCATTTT
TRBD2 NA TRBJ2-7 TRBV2 CALRGGSTYEQYF TGTGCCCTTCGGGGGGGCTCGACCTACGAGCAGTACTTC
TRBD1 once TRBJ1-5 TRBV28 CASSLDGDRVGDNQPQHF TGTGCCAGCAGTTTAGACGGGGACAGGGTTGGTGACAATCAGCCCCAGCATTTT